This paragraph covers one TCR beta chain sequence. This entry comes from a study of blood T cell repertoires in COVID-19. Study-wide context: The cDNA or gDNA used as material had been derived from T cells, B-cell-depleted T cells, or PBMCs.

In the original analysis: Reference gene primers were amplified, and this amplification served to estimate nucleated cell counts. The assay was immunoSEQ multiplex PCR, and TCRdb's table has in-frame clones only and misses some. V, J and clone size are those of that table, while D and trimming were read from the DNA. The table lists about 37,000 clones, 91% of them singletons. Trimming left V 0 bases short and J 2 bases short, with 17 bases between. Germline V lookup: CDR1 LGHNA, CDR2 YNFKEQ. CDR3 length: 17 residues. The gene calls are TRBV4-2 and TRBJ2-7, with a weak D call TRBD2 (6 bases). This sequence originates from a woman in her twenties or thirties in a cohort sampled during active COVID-19. The sequenced material came from peripheral blood. In nucleotides, the CDR3 is TGTGCCAGCAGCCAAGATCCGCGCGGGGCGCGGACCTACGAGCAGTACTTC. This gives the protein CASSQDPRGARTYEQYF.